This T cell receptor beta chain was sequenced for a study of blood T cell repertoires in COVID-19. Study details: Acute and convalescent COVID-19 samples came from the United States, Italy and Spain. PBMCs, B-cell-depleted T cells, or T cells were the source of the cDNA or gDNA that made up the material.

This CDR3 is 13 amino acids long. Germline V gives CDR1 SGHAT, CDR2 FQDESV (reference sequence). Trimming stripped 4 bases from V and 7 bases from J, with 11 bases between. Authors' methods: The assay estimated nucleated cells by amplifying reference gene primers. Some clones are missing from TCRdb's copy, which holds only in-frame ones; the method was immunoSEQ multiplex PCR. V, J and clone size derive from that table, while D and trimming were established from the DNA sequence. The table records 150,000 to 200,000 clones, around 90% of them present only once. Source material: peripheral blood. V is TRBV11-1 and J is TRBJ1-5; possible D gene TRBD1, 6 bases. This receptor was identified in a man between 60 and 75 years old with COVID-19, enrolled during active disease. In DNA form, the CDR3 reads TGTGCCAGCAGCTCAAAAGGGGGACAGCCCCAGCATTTT. Translation: CASSSKGGQPQHF.